This T cell receptor beta chain was sequenced in a study of blood T cell repertoires in COVID-19. CDR3 size: 16 residues. After removal of 5 bases from V and 0 bases from J, the junction contained 6 bases not matched to a gene. The germline CDR1 and CDR2 sequences are MNHEY and SMNVEV (reference sequence). This table comes from immunoSEQ multiplex PCR, and its TCRdb copy is limited to in-frame clones, with some not included. The sample lists 180,000 or so clones; 82% were seen once. The sequencing input was peripheral blood. The V call is TRBV27, the J call TRBJ1-1; 10 bases are shared with TRBD1. The origin of this receptor is a human donor with acute or convalescent COVID-19. The donor label of this sample is uncertain. The CDR3 coding sequence is TGTGCCAGCAGTCCACGACAGGGGGCAGTGAACACTGAAGCTTTCTTT. It is translated as CASSPRQGAVNTEAFF.